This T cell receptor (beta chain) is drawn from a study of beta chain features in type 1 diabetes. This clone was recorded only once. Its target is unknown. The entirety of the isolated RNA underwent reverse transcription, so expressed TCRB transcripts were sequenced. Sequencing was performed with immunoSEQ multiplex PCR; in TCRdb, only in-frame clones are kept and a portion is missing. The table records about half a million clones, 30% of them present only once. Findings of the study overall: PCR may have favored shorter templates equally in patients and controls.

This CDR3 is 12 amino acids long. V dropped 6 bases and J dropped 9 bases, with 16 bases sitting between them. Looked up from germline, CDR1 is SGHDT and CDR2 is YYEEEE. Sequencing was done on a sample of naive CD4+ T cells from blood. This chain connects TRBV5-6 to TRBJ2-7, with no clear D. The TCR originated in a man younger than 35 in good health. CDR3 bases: TGTGCCAGCACTCAAGACGAACGCGGGCAGTACTTC. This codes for CASTQDERGQYF. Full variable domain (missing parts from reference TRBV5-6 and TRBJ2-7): DAGVTQSPTHLIKTRGQQVTLRCSPKSGHDTVSWYQQALGQGPQFIFQYYEEEERQRGNFPDRFSGHQFPNYSSELNVNALLLGDSALYLCASTQDERGQYFGPGTRLTVT.